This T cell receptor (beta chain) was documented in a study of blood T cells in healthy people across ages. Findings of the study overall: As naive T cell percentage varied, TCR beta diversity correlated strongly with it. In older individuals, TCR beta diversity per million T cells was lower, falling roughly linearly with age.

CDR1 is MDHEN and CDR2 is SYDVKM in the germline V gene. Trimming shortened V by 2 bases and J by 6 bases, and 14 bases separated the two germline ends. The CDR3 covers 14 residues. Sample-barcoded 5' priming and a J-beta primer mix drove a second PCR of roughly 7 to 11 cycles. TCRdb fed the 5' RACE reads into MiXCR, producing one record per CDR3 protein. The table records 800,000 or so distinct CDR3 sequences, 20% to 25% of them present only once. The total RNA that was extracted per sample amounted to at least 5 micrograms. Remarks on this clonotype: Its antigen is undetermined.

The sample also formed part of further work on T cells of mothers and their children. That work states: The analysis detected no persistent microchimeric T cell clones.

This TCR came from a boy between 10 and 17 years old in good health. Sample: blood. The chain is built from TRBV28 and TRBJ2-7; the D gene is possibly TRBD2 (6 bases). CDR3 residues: CASSLVGGGIEQYF. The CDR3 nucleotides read TGTGCCAGCAGTTTAGTTGGCGGAGGGATCGAGCAGTACTTC. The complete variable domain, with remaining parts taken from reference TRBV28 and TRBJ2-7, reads DVKVTQSSRYLVKRTGEKVFLECVQDMDHENMFWYRQDPGLGLRLIYFSYDVKMKEKGDIPEGYSVSREKKERFSLILESASTNQTSMYLCASSLVGGGIEQYFGPGTRLTVT.